This T cell receptor (beta chain) comes out of a study of PD-1 blockade in classical Hodgkin lymphoma. Here immunoSEQ multiplex PCR was the method, and the copy in TCRdb shows in-frame clones only, minus some. The data show roughly 10,000 clones, roughly 70% seen once. Points on this clone: Its cognate antigen is unknown.

Findings and caveats of the study: Before treatment, TCR diversity in newly diagnosed patients was reportedly lower than in healthy donors. The authors have not defined what causes the repertoire differences, possibly disease activity or prior therapy.

The time point denotes: cycle 4 day 1 (C4D1), after more than five weeks of nivolumab. Every patient had relapsed following autologous stem cell transplantation, and cohorts differed in brentuximab vedotin exposure. The investigators isolated CD8+ T cells from thawed PBMCs using magnetic negative selection. This clonotype originated in a human donor with classical Hodgkin lymphoma. The specimen comprised CD8+ T cells from blood, sampled before the fourth cycle of nivolumab.

The CDR3 DNA reads as TGTGCCAGCAGCCCTGCCTGGGGAAATTACTATGGCTACACCTTC. Its translation: CASSPAWGNYYGYTF. The chain couples TRBV11-3 to TRBJ1-2; D gene unclear. V was clipped by 5 bases and J by 3 bases, with 16 bases between them. The CDR3 is made up of 15 amino acids. From germline, CDR1 is SGHNT and CDR2 YENEEA.